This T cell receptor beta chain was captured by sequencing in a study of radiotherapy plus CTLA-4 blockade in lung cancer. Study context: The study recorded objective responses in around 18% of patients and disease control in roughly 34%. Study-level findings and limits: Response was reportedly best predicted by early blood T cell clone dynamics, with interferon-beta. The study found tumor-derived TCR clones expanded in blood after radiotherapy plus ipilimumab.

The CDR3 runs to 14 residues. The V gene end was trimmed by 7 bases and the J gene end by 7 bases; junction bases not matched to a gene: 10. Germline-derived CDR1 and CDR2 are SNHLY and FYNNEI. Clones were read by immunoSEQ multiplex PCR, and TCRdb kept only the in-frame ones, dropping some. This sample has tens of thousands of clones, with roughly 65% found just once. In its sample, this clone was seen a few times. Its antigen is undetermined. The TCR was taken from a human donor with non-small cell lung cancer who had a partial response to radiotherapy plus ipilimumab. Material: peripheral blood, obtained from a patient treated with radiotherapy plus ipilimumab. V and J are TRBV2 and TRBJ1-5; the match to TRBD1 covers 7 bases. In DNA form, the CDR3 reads TGTGCCAGCATCCCTGACAGGGAGAGGCAGCCCCAGCATTTT. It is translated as CASIPDRERQPQHF.